The rows below give T cell receptor beta chains drawn from one sample of a study of blood T cell repertoires in COVID-19. TCRdb's copy holds only in-frame clones and misses some; the assay was immunoSEQ multiplex PCR. The repertoire holds just over 300,000 clones, with just under 90% as singletons. Input material: peripheral blood. The receptors were gathered from a woman in her 30s with COVID-19, enrolled during active disease. Each CDR3 is given with its conserved first and last residue. The D gene is left open where the match is weak. Clone size is not always given. Where it is, it says once, few, many or a class for expanded clones.

>TRBD2|TRBV27|TRBJ2-3|-
TGTGCCAGTTGGAACCGGGGGGTGGGCACAGATACGCAGTATTTT
CASWNRGVGTDTQYF
>-|TRBV6-5|TRBJ1-1|-
TGTGCCAGCAGTCCCAGGGCGATGAACACTGAAGCTTTCTTT
CASSPRAMNTEAFF
>TRBD2|TRBV5-1|TRBJ2-3|-
TGCGCCAGCAGCCCCGCGGGGAGGGGAACAGATACGCAGTATTTT
CASSPAGRGTDTQYF
>-|TRBV27|TRBJ2-3|-
TGTGCCAGCAGTGCGTCAGATACGCAGTATTTT
CASSASDTQYF
>TRBD1|TRBV7-9|TRBJ1-2|-
TGTGCCAGCAGCTTAACAGGGGACTATGGCTACACCTTC
CASSLTGDYGYTF
>-|TRBV4-1|TRBJ2-3|-
TGCGCCAGCAGCCAAGGGGCGGGGAACACAGATACGCAGTATTTT
CASSQGAGNTDTQYF
>TRBD1|TRBV13|TRBJ2-3|-
TGTGCCAGCAGTTACGGGACAGGGGGAGTTGCGAGCACAGATACGCAGTATTTT
CASSYGTGGVASTDTQYF
>-|TRBV15|TRBJ1-2|-
TGTGCCACCAGCGGCGAGGGTGTCTATGGCTACACCTTC
CATSGEGVYGYTF
>TRBD2|TRBV5-1|TRBJ2-3|-
TGCGCCAGCAGCTCTAGCGGGGGGTTGAATACGCAGTATTTT
CASSSSGGLNTQYF
>-|TRBV7-6|TRBJ1-4|-
TGTGCCAGCAGCCCACTTCGGGAAATATCAACTAATGAAAAACTGTTTTTT
CASSPLREISTNEKLFF
>-|TRBV18|TRBJ2-2|-
TGTGCCAGCTCACGAACTCAGGGGAGGGTCCCGGAGCTGTTTTTT
CASSRTQGRVPELFF
>-|TRBV6-5|TRBJ1-6|-
TGTGCCAGTACAAGGCAGGCACTTAATTCACCCCTCCACTTT
CASTRQALNSPLHF
>-|TRBV28|TRBJ2-3|-
TGTGCCAGCAGACGAAGCCCAGATACGCAGTATTTT
CASRRSPDTQYF
>TRBD1|TRBV6-5|TRBJ1-1|-
TGTGCCAGCAGGAGACAGGGTCGGGCTTTCTTT
CASRRQGRAFF
>TRBD1|TRBV5-5|TRBJ1-4|-
TGTGCCAGCAGCCAGGATCGGACAGGCGAAGGTGAAAAACTGTTTTTT
CASSQDRTGEGEKLFF
>TRBD2|TRBV7-2|TRBJ2-5|-
TGTGCCAGCAGCGCGACTAGCGGGGGGGCGGAGACCCAGTACTTC
CASSATSGGAETQYF
>-|TRBV30|TRBJ2-7|-
TGTGCCTGGAGTGTCCGGGGTGCTTTTTGGGAGCAGTACTTC
CAWSVRGAFWEQYF
>-|TRBV4-3|TRBJ1-3|-
TGCGCCAGCAGCCAAGTATACGGGAGCTCTGGAAACACCATATATTTT
CASSQVYGSSGNTIYF
>-|TRBV7-6|TRBJ2-1|once
TGTGCCAGCAGCCCCCCTGAGGGTTACTCCTACAATGAGCAGTTCTTC
CASSPPEGYSYNEQFF
>-|TRBV19|TRBJ1-1|-
TGTGCCAGTAGCCGGGGAAACACTGAAGCTTTCTTT
CASSRGNTEAFF
>TRBD2|TRBV18|TRBJ2-7|-
TGTGCCAGCTCACCCGGACTAGACGCCTACGAGCAGTACTTC
CASSPGLDAYEQYF
>TRBD1|TRBV5-5|TRBJ1-6|-
TGTGCCAGCAGCTTACGGACAGGGGTTAGAGAATCACCCCTCCACTTT
CASSLRTGVRESPLHF
>-|TRBV20-1|TRBJ1-4|-
TGCAGTGTGATTAACCGGGAAAAACTGTTTTTT
CSVINREKLFF
>-|TRBV18|TRBJ1-2|-
TGTGCCAGCTCACCGGAGGGGCGGCCCTATGGCTACACCTTC
CASSPEGRPYGYTF
>TRBD1|TRBV5-1|TRBJ1-6|-
TGCGCCAGCAGTACGACAGGGGATAGACGGTCACCCCTCCACTTT
CASSTTGDRRSPLHF
>-|TRBV11-3|TRBJ2-3|-
TGTGCCAGCAGCCCTGGCTCCGGGTCGATGGCAGATACGCAGTATTTT
CASSPGSGSMADTQYF
>-|TRBV6-2/TRBV6-3|TRBJ1-2|-
TGTGCCAGCAGTTACGGGGGCATCTATGGCTACACCTTC
CASSYGGIYGYTF
>-|TRBV24-1|TRBJ2-5|-
TGTGCCACCAGTGATTCGCTTTCCCTCAGGGCAGAGACCCAGTACTTC
CATSDSLSLRAETQYF
>-|TRBV7-9|TRBJ1-3|once
TGTGCCAGCAGCCCCTCAGCGGACACCATATATTTT
CASSPSADTIYF
>-|TRBV6-6|TRBJ1-1|-
TGTGCCACCGTACAGGGAGTTGAAGCTTTCTTT
CATVQGVEAFF
>-|TRBV6-5|TRBJ1-3|once
TGTGCCAGCGCGGCAGACCCCTCTGGAAACACCATATATTTT
CASAADPSGNTIYF
>TRBD2|TRBV6-5|TRBJ2-1|once
TGTGCCAGCAGACTAGCGGGATACAATGAGCAGTTCTTC
CASRLAGYNEQFF
>-|TRBV5-6|TRBJ1-1|-
TGTGCCAGCAGCTTCCCCATGCAGGGCAGCTTGAACACTGAAGCTTTCTTT
CASSFPMQGSLNTEAFF
>-|TRBV18|TRBJ1-1|-
TGTGCCAGCTCACCTGCCGGAAAAGAGGGTGAAGCTTTCTTT
CASSPAGKEGEAFF
>TRBD1|TRBV28|TRBJ1-1|-
TGTGCCAGCAGTTTCCCCGACAGGGGAAGGACTGAAGCTTTCTTT
CASSFPDRGRTEAFF
>-|TRBV2|TRBJ2-7|-
TGTGCCAGCACTAAGTACGGGATGAACGAGCAGTACTTC
CASTKYGMNEQYF
>-|TRBV19|TRBJ2-7|-
TGTGCCAGTAGTATAGGAAGAGGCTACGAGCAGTACTTC
CASSIGRGYEQYF
>TRBD1|TRBV2|TRBJ1-6|-
TGTGCCAGCACGACAGGGACGTGGAATTCACCCCTCCACTTT
CASTTGTWNSPLHF
>TRBD2|TRBV24-1|TRBJ2-2|-
TGTGCCACCAGTGACGGAGGGAGGGGTAACACCGGGGAGCTGTTTTTT
CATSDGGRGNTGELFF
>-|TRBV18|TRBJ1-2|once
TGTGCCAGCTCACCCCGCGTTCTTACAGGAACTAACTATGGCTACACCTTC
CASSPRVLTGTNYGYTF
>-|TRBV19|TRBJ1-3|few
TGTGCCAGTAGTATTGATAGTTGGGCAGACGCCTCTGGAAACACCATATATTTT
CASSIDSWADASGNTIYF
>-|TRBV20-1|TRBJ1-1|-
TGCAGTGCAAACAAACAGGTTGGAGCTTTCTTT
CSANKQVGAFF
>TRBD1|TRBV7-8|TRBJ2-2|-
TGTGCCAGCAGCCCCAGACAGGGGCGGAACACCGGGGAGCTGTTTTTT
CASSPRQGRNTGELFF
>TRBD1|TRBV7-8|TRBJ1-1|-
TGTGCCAGCAGCCGACACGTGACAGGGAAGTCTGAAGCTTTCTTT
CASSRHVTGKSEAFF
>-|TRBV6-5|TRBJ1-2|-
TGTGCCAGCAGTTCCGGCTATGGCTACACCTTC
CASSSGYGYTF
>-|TRBV7-7|TRBJ2-5|-
TGTGCCAGCAGCTTCTCTGAGGTGGAGACCCAGTACTTC
CASSFSEVETQYF
>-|TRBV9|TRBJ1-4|-
TGTGCCAGCTCGGCCGAGGGCCGGTGGGAAAAACTGTTTTTT
CASSAEGRWEKLFF
>-|TRBV18|TRBJ2-1|-
TGTGCCAGCTCAGCTAGCGCCCTTCTCGATGAGCAGTTCTTC
CASSASALLDEQFF
>-|TRBV29-1|TRBJ1-1|-
TGCAGCGTGACACATGGCCTGAACACTGAAGCTTTCTTT
CSVTHGLNTEAFF
>-|TRBV5-1|TRBJ1-3|-
TGCGCCAGCAGCCCCACGGAGATCCACTCTGGAAACACCATATATTTT
CASSPTEIHSGNTIYF
>TRBD1|TRBV4-1|TRBJ1-4|-
TGCGCCAGCAGCCTGGACAGGGAGGGAGAAAAACTGTTTTTT
CASSLDREGEKLFF
>-|TRBV6-1|TRBJ1-6|-
TGTGCCAGCAGTGAACAGGGTTTCGATAATTCACCCCTCCACTTT
CASSEQGFDNSPLHF
>-|TRBV5-5|TRBJ1-2|-
TGTGCCAGCAGCTTGGCCGGACAGAACTATGGCTACACCTTC
CASSLAGQNYGYTF
>-|TRBV5-1|TRBJ2-7|-
TGCGCCAGCAGCTTGAAACAGGTACCAGGAGAGCAGTACTTC
CASSLKQVPGEQYF
>-|TRBV19|TRBJ1-1|-
TGTGCCAGTAGTATTCCCCCAGGATCGAACACTGAAGCTTTCTTT
CASSIPPGSNTEAFF